The 14 T cell receptor beta chains given below trace back to one sample, sequenced in a study of CD8 T cells in Susac syndrome. An amount of RNA that ranged from roughly 0.45 to 1 ug was reverse transcribed with random hexamers. One entry per CDR3 protein, called by TCRdb with MiXCR from the immunoSEQ multiplex PCR reads. The table records over 350,000 distinct CDR3 sequences, more than 70% of them present only once. The sample was CD8+ T cells from PBMCs. The receptors stem from a human donor with multiple sclerosis.

The J gene is TRBJ2-7, the V gene TRBV4-1; 9 nucleotides line up with TRBD1. The germline gives CDR1 MGHRA, CDR2 YSYEKL. J was trimmed by 3 bases and V by 3 bases; bases with no gene match: 3. The CDR3 runs 14 residues. The CDR3, as DNA: TGCGCCAGCAGCCACCGGGACAGGGACTACGAGCAGTACTTC. Residues: CASSHRDRDYEQYF.

This clonotype was counted between two and nine times. The chain has TRBV18 and TRBJ1-1; the match to TRBD1 covers 7 bases. CDR1 is KGHSH and CDR2 is LQKENI in the germline V gene. This CDR3 is built from 13 residues. V lost 8 bases and J lost 4; bases outside the gene matches: 7. As DNA, the CDR3 is TGTGCCAGCCTCGACAGGGAGGGCACTGAAGCTTTCTTT. Protein product: CASLDREGTEAFF.

The chain links TRBV29-1 to TRBJ2-3, with TRBD2 identical over 12 bases. This CDR3 has 14 residues. Unmatched junction bases numbered 1, after V lost 2 bases and J lost 4 bases. Germline values: CDR1 SQVTM, CDR2 ANQGSEA. The CDR3 loop is CSVETSGGPDTQYF. CDR3 bases: TGCAGCGTTGAAACTAGCGGGGGGCCAGATACGCAGTATTTT.

The V call is TRBV4-1, the J call TRBJ2-3; TRBD2 matches 11 bases. After removal of 5 bases from V and 5 bases from J, the junction contained 12 bases not matched to a gene. The CDR3 spans 17 residues. The germline gives CDR1 MGHRA, CDR2 YSYEKL. The CDR3: CASSSRVAGGPVDTQYF. CDR3 coding DNA: TGCGCCAGCAGCTCCCGGGTAGCGGGGGGGCCGGTAGATACGCAGTATTTT.

V is TRBV6-5 and J is TRBJ2-6; tentative D call: TRBD2 (5 bases). Trimming removed 4 bases at V and 0 bases at J, with 10 bases between. The CDR3 totals 16 residues. Per germline, CDR1 MNHEY and CDR2 SVGAGI. CDR3 in DNA: TGTGCCAGCAGTTCCGGACTCCTCTCTGGGGCCAACGTCCTGACTTTC. This gives the protein CASSSGLLSGANVLTF.

This chain joins TRBV4-1 and TRBJ2-5; D is unclear. V shed 4 bases and J shed 0 bases, with 6 bases lying between them. The CDR3 loop spans 13 amino acids. CDR1 and CDR2 from the germline V gene are MGHRA and YSYEKL. CDR3 in DNA: TGCGCCAGCAGCCCGGAGAACCAAGAGACCCAGTACTTC. Translation: CASSPENQETQYF.

This clonotype has a handful of counts. The chain carries TRBV27 and TRBJ2-7; a weak D match, TRBD1 (6 bases). Germline assignment: CDR1 MNHEY and CDR2 SMNVEV (reference sequence). Trimming left V 6 bases short and J 2 bases short, with 11 bases between. The CDR3 contains 13 residues. Written as DNA, the CDR3 is TGTGCCAGCAGCCAGGGGCTCCCCTACGAGCAGTACTTC. Its protein product is CASSQGLPYEQYF.

The chain uses TRBV5-6 and TRBJ1-1, with D unresolved. Germline V CDR1 and CDR2: SGHDT, YYEEEE. The CDR3 loop spans 14 amino acids. Trimming removed 6 bases at V and 1 base at J, with 13 bases between. CDR3 region: CASTPAWQNTEAFF. CDR3 nucleotides: TGTGCCAGCACCCCGGCTTGGCAGAACACTGAAGCTTTCTTT.

This sequence joins TRBV20-1 and TRBJ2-1; a possible D gene is TRBD2 (6 bases). The length of the CDR3 is 15 residues. Trimming took 0 bases from V and 3 from J, leaving 12 bases between them. Germline V gene data show CDR1 as DFQATT and CDR2 as SNEGSKA (reference sequence). Here the CDR3 reads CSARDRLDNYNEQFF. The CDR3 DNA follows: TGCAGTGCTAGAGATCGACTAGACAACTACAATGAGCAGTTCTTC.

The sample holds a few counts of this clonotype. The chain joins TRBV6-6 to TRBJ1-1; D is unresolved. Deletions cut 2 bases from V and 4 bases from J, with 8 bases between. The CDR3 is 13 residues long. The germline gives CDR1 MNHNY, CDR2 SVGAGI (reference sequence). The CDR3 DNA sequence: TGTGCCAGCAGTTACAGGGATTTCACTGAAGCTTTCTTT. This translates into CASSYRDFTEAFF.

V gene TRBV20-1 combines with J gene TRBJ2-7; no clear D gene. Germline CDR1 reads DFQATT; CDR2 reads SNEGSKA (reference sequence). The CDR3 loop spans 13 amino acids. Trimming took 1 base from V and 0 from J, leaving 7 bases between them. CDR3 coding DNA: TGCAGTGCTAGAGGCGCAAGCTCCTACGAGCAGTACTTC. Translating gives CSARGASSYEQYF.

This clonotype was counted a few times. This chain joins TRBV9 and TRBJ2-1; the match to TRBD2 covers 11 bases. From germline, CDR1 is SGDLS and CDR2 YYNGEE. The CDR3 extends over 13 amino acids. After removal of 7 bases from V and 3 bases from J, the junction contained 0 bases not matched to a gene. The CDR3 DNA follows: TGTGCCAGCGGGACTAGCGGCTACAATGAGCAGTTCTTC. This codes for CASGTSGYNEQFF. Full variable domain (missing parts from reference TRBV9 and TRBJ2-1): DSGVTQTPKHLITATGQRVTLRCSPRSGDLSVYWYQQSLDQGLQFLIQYYNGEERAKGNILERFSAQQFPDLHSELNLSSLELGDSALYFCASGTSGYNEQFFGPGTRLTVL.

The chain carries TRBV6-1 and TRBJ2-7; TRBD1 is a possible D gene (9 bases). The CDR3 consists of 21 residues. The V and J ends lost 4 bases and 4 bases respectively, with 35 bases between them. Germline V gene lookup returns CDR1 MNHNS and CDR2 SASEGT. The CDR3 sequence is CASSARTTGGAPREGLYEQYF. CDR3 coding DNA: TGTGCCAGCAGTGCACGCACCACAGGGGGCGCCCCTCGGGAGGGCCTTTACGAGCAGTACTTC.

The chain has TRBV6-6 and TRBJ2-5; possibly TRBD2 for D (5 bases). The V gene lost 5 bases and the J gene lost 5 bases, with 15 bases spanning the gap. CDR1 MNHNY and CDR2 SVGAGI come from the germline V gene (reference sequence). The CDR3 extends over 14 amino acids. This chain's CDR3 is CASSGSLREETQYF. Here the CDR3 DNA reads TGTGCCAGCAGTGGCAGCCTAAGGGAGGAGACCCAGTACTTC.